The 17 T cell receptor beta chains presented below share a single source sample, sequenced in a study of T cells in Graves' hyperthyroidism and ophthalmopathy. Amplification targeted TCR beta CDR3 regions from RNA transcripts. When the TCR CDR3 underwent first-round RT-PCR, the HTBI primer set was used. TCRdb re-called the multiplex PCR reads with MiXCR, one entry per CDR3 protein. The sample lists about 290,000 distinct CDR3 sequences, roughly 13% occurring once. Sequenced material: blood. These TCRs come from a woman aged 40 to 50 with Graves' hyperthyroidism.

This clonotype was recorded at least ten times. The chain uses TRBV12-3 or TRBV12-4 and TRBJ2-5; 12 bases fit TRBD1. The CDR3 is 14 residues long. The V segment lost 6 bases and the J segment 5 bases; nucleotides outside the gene matches: 4. This CDR3 is CASSRDRGPETQYF. CDR3 bases: TGTGCCAGCAGCCGGGACAGGGGGCCGGAGACCCAGTACTTC.

This clonotype was found a few times. This chain joins TRBV30 and TRBJ1-3, with a possible D match to TRBD1 (5 bases). CDR1 GTSNPN and CDR2 SVGIG come from the germline V gene (reference sequence). CDR3 size: 14 residues. Trimming pared 3 bases from V and 2 bases from J, leaving 11 bases between. CDR3 nucleotide sequence: TGTGCCTGGAGGAAAAGGGGTGCTGGAAACACCATATATTTT. This encodes CAWRKRGAGNTIYF. Full variable domain (remainder filled in from reference TRBV30 and TRBJ1-3): SQTIHQWPATLVQPVGSPLSLECTVEGTSNPNLYWYRQAAGRGLQLLFYSVGIGQISSEVPQNLSASRPQDRQFILSSKKLLLSDSGFYLCAWRKRGAGNTIYFGEGSWLTVV.

This clonotype was counted ten times or more. The chain has TRBV6-1 and TRBJ2-1; possible D gene TRBD1, 5 bases. This CDR3 is 13 amino acids long. CDR1 and CDR2 from the germline V gene are MNHNS and SASEGT. Trimming took 5 bases from V and 10 from J, leaving 15 bases between them. The CDR3 DNA is TGTGCCAGCAGTCCAACGACAGTCCGCGAGCAGTTCTTC. Protein: CASSPTTVREQFF.

CDR3 sequence reads: CASSQVAGQDYGYTF. As DNA, the CDR3 is TGCGCCAGCAGCCAAGTCGCAGGACAAGACTATGGCTACACCTTC. V usage is TRBV4-1 and J usage is TRBJ1-2; a weak D match, TRBD1 (5 bases). The CDR3 loop spans 15 amino acids. CDR1 MGHRA and CDR2 YSYEKL come from the germline V gene. V lost 1 base to trimming and J lost 3 bases, with 12 bases between them.

V and J are TRBV5-1 and TRBJ2-5; the match to TRBD1 covers 7 bases. Germline assignment: CDR1 SGHRS and CDR2 YFSETQ. The J segment lost 3 bases and the V segment lost 2 bases, leaving 10 bases of the junction unmatched. The CDR3 is 16 amino acids. The CDR3 here is CASSFGTATMEETQYF. The CDR3 DNA follows: TGCGCCAGCAGCTTCGGGACAGCCACCATGGAAGAGACCCAGTACTTC.

This clonotype has at least ten counts. The chain recombines TRBV27 with TRBJ2-7; D unclear. Trimming left V 3 bases short and J 3 bases short, with 9 bases between. The CDR3 extends over 13 amino acids. Germline assignment: CDR1 MNHEY and CDR2 SMNVEV (reference sequence). In nucleotides, the CDR3 is TGTGCCAGCAGTTTCAACAGAGACTACGAGCAGTACTTC. Its protein is CASSFNRDYEQYF.

This clonotype was seen repeatedly, ten times or more. The chain links TRBV11-2 to TRBJ2-3; 11 nucleotides match TRBD2. CDR1 SGHAT and CDR2 FQNNGV come from the germline V gene. The CDR3 is 14 residues long. The V and J ends lost 4 bases and 6 bases, in that order; junction bases with no gene match: 3. CDR3 amino acids: CASSSTSGKDTQYF. CDR3 bases: TGTGCCAGCAGCTCGACTAGCGGGAAGGATACGCAGTATTTT.

This chain links TRBV28 with TRBJ1-5; tentatively, D is TRBD1 (6 bases). The CDR3 has 16 residues. CDR1 MDHEN and CDR2 SYDVKM come from the germline V gene. V was pared by 4 bases and J by 4 bases, with 17 bases between. In DNA, the CDR3 is TGTGCCAGCAGTTACCTAAGAAGGGACATGAATCAGCCCCAGCATTTT. The encoded protein is CASSYLRRDMNQPQHF.

This clonotype has a count of ten or more. The J gene is TRBJ2-1, the V gene TRBV3-1; D possibly corresponds to TRBD2 (6 bases). The CDR3 consists of 13 residues. Germline V gene sequence: CDR1 LGHDT, CDR2 YNNKEL (reference sequence). V lost 0 bases, J lost 7 bases, and 7 bases lay in between. Written as DNA, the CDR3 is TGTGCCAGCAGCCAAGAGGGAGGAAATGAGCAGTTCTTC. Its protein product is CASSQEGGNEQFF.

There are many counts of this clonotype. The rearrangement joins TRBV28 to TRBJ2-7, with TRBD1 matching over 7 bases. V was clipped by 7 bases and J by 2 bases; unmatched bases: 5. Per the germline V gene, CDR1 is MDHEN and CDR2 is SYDVKM. The CDR3 is 13 residues long. This CDR3 is CASKSGGPYEQYF. CDR3 nucleotide sequence: TGTGCCAGCAAATCAGGGGGACCCTACGAGCAGTACTTC.

In its sample, this clonotype was seen many times. This rearrangement joins TRBV12-3 or TRBV12-4 to TRBJ1-4, with a possible D match to TRBD1 (6 bases). This CDR3 region has 12 residues. Trimming removed 5 bases at V and 10 bases at J, with 11 bases between. The CDR3 bases are TGTGCCAGCAGTCCAAGGGGGGGAAAACTGTTTTTT. As protein: CASSPRGGKLFF.

This clonotype was found many times. V is TRBV5-6 and J is TRBJ1-2; weak D call: TRBD1 (6 bases). The CDR3 totals 16 residues. The germline V gene encodes CDR1 SGHDT and CDR2 YYEEEE. Between the trimmed V and J ends, which lost 5 bases and 8 bases, there was a span of 25 bases. The CDR3 region is CASRRWRGTKFMGYTF. DNA for the CDR3: TGTGCCAGCAGACGGTGGCGCGGGACAAAGTTTATGGGCTACACCTTC.

The chain joins TRBV5-1 to TRBJ2-2; tentative D call: TRBD2 (5 bases). The CDR3 sequence is 16 residues long. Per germline, CDR1 SGHRS and CDR2 YFSETQ. Trimming took off 3 bases at V and 5 bases at J, with 17 bases between the two ends. CDR3 nucleotide sequence: TGCGCCAGCAGCTCACTACCGGTCGGGGAGACCGGGGAGCTGTTTTTT. This encodes CASSSLPVGETGELFF. Full variable domain (remainder filled in from reference TRBV5-1 and TRBJ2-2): KAGVTQTPRYLIKTRGQQVTLSCSPISGHRSVSWYQQTPGQGLQFLFEYFSETQRNKGNFPGRFSGRQFSNSRSEMNVSTLELGDSALYLCASSSLPVGETGELFFGEGSRLTVL.

This clonotype was observed many times. The chain is built from TRBV11-3 and TRBJ2-1, with 12 bases identical to TRBD1. This CDR3 has 15 residues. Germline-derived CDR1 and CDR2 are SGHNT and YENEEA. With 4 bases clipped from V and 8 bases from J, the junction kept 6 bases outside the gene matches. The CDR3 DNA reads TGTGCCAGCAGCTCCCCGGGACAGGGGGCTGATGAGCAGTTCTTC. It codes for CASSSPGQGADEQFF.

Notes on this clonotype: This may be a read error, as it is one base from a much larger clone. The rearrangement uses TRBV7-8 and TRBJ2-7; 12 bases align to TRBD2. This CDR3 contains 15 residues. J was trimmed by 5 bases and V by 1 base; bases with no gene match: 3. Per the germline V gene, CDR1 is SGHVS and CDR2 is FQNEAQ. CDR3 nucleotides: TGTGCCAGCAGCTTAGTTGGGACTAGCGGGCACGAGCAGTACTTC. As protein: CASSLVGTSGHEQYF.

This clonotype was seen ten or more times. The rearrangement uses TRBV7-9 and TRBJ2-7; a possible D gene is TRBD1 (5 bases). Germline CDR1 reads SEHNR; CDR2 reads FQNEAQ (reference sequence). The CDR3 is 14 amino acids. V lost 1 base to trimming and J lost 5 bases, with 12 bases between them. The CDR3 nucleotides are TGTGCCAGCAGCTTAGACCAGGGCAACCACGAGCAGTACTTC. It translates to CASSLDQGNHEQYF.

The chain uses TRBV15 and TRBJ2-7; 8 bases align to TRBD1. Germline CDR1 reads LNHNV; CDR2 reads YYDKDF (reference sequence). V was clipped by 5 bases and J by 2 bases; unmatched bases: 8. The CDR3 is made up of 15 amino acids. The CDR3 reads CATSSPGQGPYEQYF. In DNA, the CDR3 is TGTGCCACCAGCTCCCCTGGACAGGGACCCTACGAGCAGTACTTC.